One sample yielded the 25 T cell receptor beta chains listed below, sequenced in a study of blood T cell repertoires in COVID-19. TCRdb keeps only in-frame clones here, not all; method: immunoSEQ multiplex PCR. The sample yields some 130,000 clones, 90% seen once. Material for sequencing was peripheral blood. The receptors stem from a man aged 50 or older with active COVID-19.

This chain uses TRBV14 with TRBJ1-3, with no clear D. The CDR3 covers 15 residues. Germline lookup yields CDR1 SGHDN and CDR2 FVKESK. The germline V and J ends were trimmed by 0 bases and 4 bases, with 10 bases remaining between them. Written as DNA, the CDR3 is TGTGCCAGCAGCCAAGATCCCGTACACGGAAACACCATATATTTT. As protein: CASSQDPVHGNTIYF.

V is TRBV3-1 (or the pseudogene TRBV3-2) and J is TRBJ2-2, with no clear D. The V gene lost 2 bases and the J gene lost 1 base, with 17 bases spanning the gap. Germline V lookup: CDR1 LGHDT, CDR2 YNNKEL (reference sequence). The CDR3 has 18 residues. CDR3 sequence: CASSQPAIQRVNTGELFF. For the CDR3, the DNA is TGTGCCAGCAGCCAACCGGCGATCCAACGGGTGAACACCGGGGAGCTGTTTTTT.

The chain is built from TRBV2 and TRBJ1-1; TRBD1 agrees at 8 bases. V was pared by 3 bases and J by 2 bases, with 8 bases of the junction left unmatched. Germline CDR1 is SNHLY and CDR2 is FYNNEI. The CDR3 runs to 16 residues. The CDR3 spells CASSDFTGGVNTEAFF. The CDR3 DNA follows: TGTGCCAGCAGTGATTTTACAGGGGGGGTAAACACTGAAGCTTTCTTT.

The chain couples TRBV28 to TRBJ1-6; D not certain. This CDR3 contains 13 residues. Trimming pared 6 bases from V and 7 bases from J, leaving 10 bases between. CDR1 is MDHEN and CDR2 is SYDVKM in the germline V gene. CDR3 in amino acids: CASRVGFNSPLHF. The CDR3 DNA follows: TGTGCCAGCAGGGTGGGCTTCAATTCACCCCTCCACTTT.

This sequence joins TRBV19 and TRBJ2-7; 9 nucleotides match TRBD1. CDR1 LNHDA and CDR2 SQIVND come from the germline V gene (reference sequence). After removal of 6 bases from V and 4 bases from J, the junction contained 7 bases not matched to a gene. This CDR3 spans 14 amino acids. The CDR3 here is CASSPRDRDYEQYF. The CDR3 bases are TGTGCCAGTAGCCCTAGGGACAGGGATTACGAGCAGTACTTC.

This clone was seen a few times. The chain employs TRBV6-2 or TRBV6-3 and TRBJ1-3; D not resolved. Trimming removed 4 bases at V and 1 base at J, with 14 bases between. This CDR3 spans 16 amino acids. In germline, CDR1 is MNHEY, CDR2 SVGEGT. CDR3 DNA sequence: TGTGCCAGCAGTTCCCCGATGGACTGGTCTGGAAACACCATATATTTT. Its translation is CASSSPMDWSGNTIYF.

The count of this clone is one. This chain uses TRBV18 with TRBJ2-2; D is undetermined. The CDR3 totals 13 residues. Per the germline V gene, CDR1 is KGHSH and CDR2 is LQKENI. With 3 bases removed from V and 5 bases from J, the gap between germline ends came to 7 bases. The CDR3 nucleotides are TGTGCCAGCTCACCCATGAGGACCGGGGAGCTGTTTTTT. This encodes CASSPMRTGELFF. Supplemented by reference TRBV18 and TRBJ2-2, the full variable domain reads NAGVMQNPRHLVRRRGQEARLRCSPMKGHSHVYWYRQLPEEGLKFMVYLQKENIIDESGMPKERFSAEFPKEGPSILRIQQVVRGDSAAYFCASSPMRTGELFFGEGSRLTVL.

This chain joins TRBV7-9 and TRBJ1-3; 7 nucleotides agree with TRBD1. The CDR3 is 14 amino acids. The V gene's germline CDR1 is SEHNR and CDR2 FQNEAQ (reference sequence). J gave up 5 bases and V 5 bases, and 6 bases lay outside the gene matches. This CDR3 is CASSVQGSRNTIYF. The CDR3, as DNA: TGTGCCAGCAGCGTACAGGGGTCCAGAAACACCATATATTTT. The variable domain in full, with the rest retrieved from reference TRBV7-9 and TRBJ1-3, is DTGVSQNPRHKITKRGQNVTFRCDPISEHNRLYWYRQTLGQGPEFLTYFQNEAQLEKSRLLSDRFSAERPKGSFSTLEIQRTEQGDSAMYLCASSVQGSRNTIYFGEGSWLTVV.

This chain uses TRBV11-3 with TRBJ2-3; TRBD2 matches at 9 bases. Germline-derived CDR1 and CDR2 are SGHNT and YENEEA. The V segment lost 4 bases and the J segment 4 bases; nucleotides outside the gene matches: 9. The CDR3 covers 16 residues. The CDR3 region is CASSSIAGAGSDTQYF. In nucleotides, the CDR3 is TGTGCCAGCAGCTCGATAGCGGGAGCGGGGTCAGATACGCAGTATTTT. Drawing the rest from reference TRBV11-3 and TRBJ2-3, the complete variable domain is EAGVVQSPRYKIIEKKQPVAFWCNPISGHNTLYWYLQNLGQGPELLIRYENEEAVDDSQLPKDRFSAERLKGVDSTLKIQPAELGDSAVYLCASSSIAGAGSDTQYFGPGTRLTVL.

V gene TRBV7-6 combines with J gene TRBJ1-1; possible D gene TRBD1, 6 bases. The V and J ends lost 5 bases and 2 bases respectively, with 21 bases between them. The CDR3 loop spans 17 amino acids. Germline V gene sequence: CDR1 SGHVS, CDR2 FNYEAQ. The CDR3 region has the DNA TGTGCCAGCAGCCTTAGTGGTGGGGGCGGGCCTAACACTGAAGCTTTCTTT. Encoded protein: CASSLSGGGGPNTEAFF.

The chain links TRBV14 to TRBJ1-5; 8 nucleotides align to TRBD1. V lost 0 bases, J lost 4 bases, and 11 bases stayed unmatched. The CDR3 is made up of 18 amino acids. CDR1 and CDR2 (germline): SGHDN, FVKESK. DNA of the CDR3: TGTGCCAGCAGCCAAGAGTCAGGGGGCAGGATAGCAAATCAGCCCCAGCATTTT. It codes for CASSQESGGRIANQPQHF.

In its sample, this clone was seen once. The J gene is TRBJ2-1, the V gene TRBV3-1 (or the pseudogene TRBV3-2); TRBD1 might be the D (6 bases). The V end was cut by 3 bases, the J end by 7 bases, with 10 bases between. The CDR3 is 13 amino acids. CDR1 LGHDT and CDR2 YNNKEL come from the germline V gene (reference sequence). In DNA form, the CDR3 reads TGTGCCAGCAGCCAGGGGGCCTCAAATGAGCAGTTCTTC. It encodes CASSQGASNEQFF.

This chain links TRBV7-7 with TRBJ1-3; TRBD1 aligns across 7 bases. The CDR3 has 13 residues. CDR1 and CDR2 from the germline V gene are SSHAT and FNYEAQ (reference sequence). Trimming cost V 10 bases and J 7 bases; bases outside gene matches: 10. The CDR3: CANLKDRANTIYF. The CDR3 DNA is TGTGCCAACCTTAAAGACAGGGCCAACACCATATATTTT.

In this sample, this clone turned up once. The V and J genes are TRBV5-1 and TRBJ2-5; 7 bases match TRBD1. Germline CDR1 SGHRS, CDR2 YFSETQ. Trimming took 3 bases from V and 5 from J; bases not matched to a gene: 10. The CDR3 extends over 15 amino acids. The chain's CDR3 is CASSYGQAVGETQYF. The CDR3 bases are TGCGCCAGCAGCTACGGACAGGCCGTCGGCGAGACCCAGTACTTC.

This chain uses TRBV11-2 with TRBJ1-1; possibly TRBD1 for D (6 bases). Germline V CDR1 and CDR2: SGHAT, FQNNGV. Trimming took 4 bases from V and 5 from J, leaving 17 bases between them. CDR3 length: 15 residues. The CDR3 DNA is TGTGCCAGCAGCTACAACAGGGACCCGGGGACTGAAGCTTTCTTT. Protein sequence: CASSYNRDPGTEAFF.

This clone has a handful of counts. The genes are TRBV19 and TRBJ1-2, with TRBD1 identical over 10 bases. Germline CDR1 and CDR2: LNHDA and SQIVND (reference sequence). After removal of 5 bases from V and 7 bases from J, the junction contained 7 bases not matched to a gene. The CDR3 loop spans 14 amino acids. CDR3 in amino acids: CASSPRQGAVGYTF. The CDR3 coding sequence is TGTGCCAGTAGTCCTAGACAGGGGGCGGTTGGCTACACCTTC.

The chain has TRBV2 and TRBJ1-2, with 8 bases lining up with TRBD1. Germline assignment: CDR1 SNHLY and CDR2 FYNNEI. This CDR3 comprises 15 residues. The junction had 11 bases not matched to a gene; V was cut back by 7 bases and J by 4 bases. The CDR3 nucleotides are TGTGCCAGCACCAGCATGTCCAGGGGGCCCTATGGCTACACCTTC. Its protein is CASTSMSRGPYGYTF.

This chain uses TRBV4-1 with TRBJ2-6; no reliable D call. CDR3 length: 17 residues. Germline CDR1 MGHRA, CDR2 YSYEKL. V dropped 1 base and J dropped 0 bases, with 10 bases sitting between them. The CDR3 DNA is TGCGCCAGCAGCCAAGGGTTGGCACGCTCTGGGGCCAACGTCCTGACTTTC. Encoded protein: CASSQGLARSGANVLTF.

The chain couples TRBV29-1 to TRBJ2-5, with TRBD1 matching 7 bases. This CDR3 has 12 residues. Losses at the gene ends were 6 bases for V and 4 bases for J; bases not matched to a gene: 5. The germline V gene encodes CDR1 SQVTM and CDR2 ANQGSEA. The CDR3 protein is CSVRDSIETQYF. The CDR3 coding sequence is TGCAGCGTCAGGGACAGTATAGAGACCCAGTACTTC.

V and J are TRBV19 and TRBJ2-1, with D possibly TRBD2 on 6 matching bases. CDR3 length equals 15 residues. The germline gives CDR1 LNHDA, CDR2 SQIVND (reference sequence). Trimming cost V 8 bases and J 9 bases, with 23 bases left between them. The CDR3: CASSSGTGRAGEQFF. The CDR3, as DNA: TGTGCCAGTTCTTCCGGGACTGGGCGGGCGGGTGAGCAGTTCTTC.

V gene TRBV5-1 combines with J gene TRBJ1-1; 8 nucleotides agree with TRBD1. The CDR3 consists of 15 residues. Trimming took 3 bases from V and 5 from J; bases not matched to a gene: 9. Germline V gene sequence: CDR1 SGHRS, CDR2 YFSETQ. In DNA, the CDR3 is TGCGCCAGCAGCTCAAAACAGGGGGTAGGGACTGAAGCTTTCTTT. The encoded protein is CASSSKQGVGTEAFF. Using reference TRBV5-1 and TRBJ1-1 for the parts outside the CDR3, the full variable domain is KAGVTQTPRYLIKTRGQQVTLSCSPISGHRSVSWYQQTPGQGLQFLFEYFSETQRNKGNFPGRFSGRQFSNSRSEMNVSTLELGDSALYLCASSSKQGVGTEAFFGQGTRLTVV.

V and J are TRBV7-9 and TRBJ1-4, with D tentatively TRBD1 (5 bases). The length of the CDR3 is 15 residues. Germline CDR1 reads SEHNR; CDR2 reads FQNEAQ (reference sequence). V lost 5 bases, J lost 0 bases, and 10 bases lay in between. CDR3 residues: CASSTTDSTNEKLFF. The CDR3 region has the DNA TGTGCCAGCAGCACGACAGACTCAACTAATGAAAAACTGTTTTTT. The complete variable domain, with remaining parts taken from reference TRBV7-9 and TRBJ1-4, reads DTGVSQNPRHKITKRGQNVTFRCDPISEHNRLYWYRQTLGQGPEFLTYFQNEAQLEKSRLLSDRFSAERPKGSFSTLEIQRTEQGDSAMYLCASSTTDSTNEKLFFGSGTQLSVL.

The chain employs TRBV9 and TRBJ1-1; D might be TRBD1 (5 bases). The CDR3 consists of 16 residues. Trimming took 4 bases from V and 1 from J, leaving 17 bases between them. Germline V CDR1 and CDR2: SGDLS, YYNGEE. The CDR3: CASSPKGVSPNTEAFF. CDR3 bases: TGTGCCAGCAGCCCCAAAGGGGTATCACCGAACACTGAAGCTTTCTTT.

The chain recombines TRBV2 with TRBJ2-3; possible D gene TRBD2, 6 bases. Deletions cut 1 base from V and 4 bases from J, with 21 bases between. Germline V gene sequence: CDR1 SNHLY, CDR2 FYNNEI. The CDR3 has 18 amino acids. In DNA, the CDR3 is TGTGCCAGCAGTGAAGGGGTGATTTACGGGAGTGGGTCAGATACGCAGTATTTT. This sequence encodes CASSEGVIYGSGSDTQYF.

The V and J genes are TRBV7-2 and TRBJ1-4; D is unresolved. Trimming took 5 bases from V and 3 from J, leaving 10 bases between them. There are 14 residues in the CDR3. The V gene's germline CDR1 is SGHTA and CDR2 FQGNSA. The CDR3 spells CASSPHGPNEKLFF. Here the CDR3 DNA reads TGTGCCAGCAGCCCGCATGGGCCTAATGAAAAACTGTTTTTT. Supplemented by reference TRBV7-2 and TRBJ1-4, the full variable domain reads GAGVSQSPSNKVTEKGKDVELRCDPISGHTALYWYRQSLGQGLEFLIYFQGNSAPDKSGLPSDRFSAERTGGSVSTLTIQRTQQEDSAVYLCASSPHGPNEKLFFGSGTQLSVL.